Following are 14 T cell receptor beta chains from one sample sequenced in a study of blood T cell repertoires in COVID-19. TCRdb's copy holds only in-frame clones and misses some; the assay was immunoSEQ multiplex PCR. The top ten clones hold more than 20% of a sample with tens of thousands of clones, 70% to 80% of them seen once. Specimen: peripheral blood. All receptors come from a human donor in a cohort sampled during active COVID-19.

The chain joins TRBV18 to TRBJ2-1, with 9 bases identical to TRBD1. Germline CDR1 is KGHSH and CDR2 is LQKENI. V lost 5 bases, J lost 7 bases, and 6 bases stayed unmatched. CDR3 length equals 14 residues. The CDR3, as DNA: TGTGCCAGCTCATCCGGGACAGGGAGGAATGAGCAGTTCTTC. It yields the protein CASSSGTGRNEQFF.

The J gene is TRBJ2-6, the V gene TRBV10-3; a weak D match, TRBD1 (5 bases). Germline CDR1 and CDR2: ENHRY and SYGVKD. Trimming removed 6 bases at V and 2 bases at J, with 8 bases between. The CDR3 length is 14 residues. CDR3 residues: CAISRVAGANVLTF. For the CDR3, the DNA is TGTGCCATCAGCAGGGTTGCTGGGGCCAACGTCCTGACTTTC.

This chain uses TRBV5-6 with TRBJ2-1; unclear D gene. The germline V and J ends were trimmed by 4 bases and 0 bases, with 11 bases remaining between them. CDR3 length: 15 amino acids. Germline V gives CDR1 SGHDT, CDR2 YYEEEE. CDR3 nucleotide sequence: TGTGCCAGCAGCACAGACCCCCGCTCCTACAATGAGCAGTTCTTC. It is translated as CASSTDPRSYNEQFF.

V gene TRBV1 combines with J gene TRBJ2-3; the table's D call TRBD1 went unverified against the DNA. TRBV1 represents a pseudogene. CDR3 length equals 17 residues. CDR3 amino acids: CTSSQDHAHLFTDTQYF. In DNA, the CDR3 is TGCACCAGCAGCCAAGATCACGCACACCTTTTCACAGATACGCAGTATTTT.

The CDR3 DNA follows: TGTGCCAGCAGCCGAGACAGGGTAAGCTCCTACGAGCAGTACTTC. Protein product: CASSRDRVSSYEQYF. This sequence joins TRBV14 and TRBJ2-7; 7 bases agree with TRBD1. V was clipped by 4 bases and J by 0 bases; unmatched bases: 6. The CDR3 runs to 15 residues. In germline, CDR1 is SGHDN, CDR2 FVKESK.

This chain connects TRBV18 to TRBJ2-5; D might be TRBD2 (5 bases). Germline V lookup: CDR1 KGHSH, CDR2 LQKENI. Trimming pared 3 bases from V and 2 bases from J, leaving 16 bases between. This CDR3 comprises 16 residues. This CDR3 reads CASSPVRSAGQETQYF. The DNA for the CDR3 is TGTGCCAGCTCACCGGTACGCTCTGCGGGTCAAGAGACCCAGTACTTC.

The CDR3 region is CASSPRGNQPQHF. The CDR3 coding sequence is TGTGCCAGCAGCCCCAGGGGGAATCAGCCCCAGCATTTT. The chain has TRBV11-2 and TRBJ1-5, with 7 positions matching TRBD1. V lost 5 bases and J lost 4; bases outside the gene matches: 2. CDR1 is SGHAT, CDR2 FQNNGV, per germline. There are 13 residues in the CDR3.

The genes are TRBV20-1 and TRBJ1-6; TRBD1 might be the D (5 bases). CDR1 is DFQATT, CDR2 SNEGSKA, per germline (reference sequence). There are 11 residues in the CDR3. V dropped 2 bases and J dropped 10 bases, with 6 bases sitting between them. CDR3 sequence: CSARQGSPLHF. CDR3 DNA: TGCAGTGCTAGACAGGGATCACCCCTCCACTTT.

This clone turned up a few times. The CDR3 spells CASSWDRNSPLHF. The DNA of the CDR3 is TGTGCCAGCAGCTGGGACAGAAATTCACCCCTCCACTTT. The rearrangement joins TRBV5-4 to TRBJ1-6, with TRBD1 identical over 7 bases. This CDR3 contains 13 residues. V lost 3 bases, J lost 7 bases, and 1 base stayed unmatched. CDR1 and CDR2 from the germline V gene are SGHNT and YYREEE (reference sequence).

This sequence joins TRBV19 and TRBJ2-7; 9 bases are a match to TRBD2. The germline CDR1 and CDR2 sequences are LNHDA and SQIVND (reference sequence). V lost 10 bases, J lost 1 base, and 5 bases stayed unmatched. The CDR3 runs to 13 residues. The CDR3, as DNA: TGTGCCACGACTAGCGGATCTTCCTACGAGCAGTACTTC. This translates into CATTSGSSYEQYF.

The chain joins TRBV19 to TRBJ2-7; 8 nucleotides match TRBD2. This CDR3 comprises 15 residues. From germline, CDR1 is LNHDA and CDR2 SQIVND (reference sequence). V lost 6 bases to trimming and J lost 5 bases; unmatched junction nucleotides: 12. CDR3 region: CASSLRTSLNHEQYF. The DNA of the CDR3 is TGTGCCAGTAGCCTCCGGACTAGCCTAAACCACGAGCAGTACTTC.

This chain links TRBV7-8 with TRBJ1-2; perhaps TRBD1 as D (6 bases). The CDR3 is made up of 15 amino acids. The germline gives CDR1 SGHVS, CDR2 FQNEAQ. Trimming shortened V by 4 bases and J by 9 bases, and 21 bases separated the two germline ends. This chain's CDR3 is CASSSPRREGESYTF. CDR3 sequence (DNA): TGTGCCAGCAGCTCGCCACGGCGTGAGGGGGAAAGCTACACCTTC.

The chain has TRBV18 and TRBJ2-2; D perhaps matches TRBD1 (6 bases). CDR1 and CDR2 (germline): KGHSH, LQKENI. Trimming took off 6 bases at V and 1 base at J, with 6 bases between the two ends. CDR3 length equals 13 residues. For the CDR3, the DNA is TGTGCCAGCTCGGACAGGAACACCGGGGAGCTGTTTTTT. Translating it yields CASSDRNTGELFF.

This clone was counted once. The rearrangement joins TRBV19 to TRBJ2-2, with TRBD1 matching 8 bases. Per the germline V gene, CDR1 is LNHDA and CDR2 is SQIVND (reference sequence). The CDR3 has 14 residues. After removal of 6 bases from V and 5 bases from J, the junction contained 5 bases not matched to a gene. The CDR3 DNA reads TGTGCCAGTAGCAGGGGGCCGGGGACCGGGGAGCTGTTTTTT. Protein sequence: CASSRGPGTGELFF.